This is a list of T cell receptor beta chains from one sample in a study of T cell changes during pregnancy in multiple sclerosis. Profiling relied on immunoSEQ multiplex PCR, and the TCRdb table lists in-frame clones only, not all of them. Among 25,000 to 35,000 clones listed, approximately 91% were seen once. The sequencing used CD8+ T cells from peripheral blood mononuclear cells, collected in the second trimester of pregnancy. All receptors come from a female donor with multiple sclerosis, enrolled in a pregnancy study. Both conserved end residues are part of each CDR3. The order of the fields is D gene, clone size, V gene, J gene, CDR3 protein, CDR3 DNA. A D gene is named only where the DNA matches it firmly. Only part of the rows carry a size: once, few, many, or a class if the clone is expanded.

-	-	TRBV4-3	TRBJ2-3	CASSQDWTGTDTQYF	TGCGCCAGCAGCCAAGATTGGACGGGGACAGATACGCAGTATTTT
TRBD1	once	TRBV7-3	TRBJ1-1	CASSRLRGRRTEAFF	TGTGCCAGCAGCCGCCTGAGGGGGCGAAGAACTGAAGCTTTCTTT
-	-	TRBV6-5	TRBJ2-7	CASSLSSESYEQYF	TGTGCCAGCAGCCTCTCGTCGGAGTCCTACGAGCAGTACTTC
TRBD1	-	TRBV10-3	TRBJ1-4	CAISESKGARSNEKLFF	TGTGCCATCAGTGAGTCGAAGGGGGCGCGATCTAATGAAAAACTGTTTTTT
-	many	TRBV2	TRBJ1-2	CASGRRDYGYTF	TGTGCCAGCGGGCGCAGGGACTATGGCTACACCTTC
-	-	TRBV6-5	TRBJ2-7	CASSYEPGYEQYF	TGTGCCAGCAGTTACGAGCCAGGGTACGAGCAGTACTTC
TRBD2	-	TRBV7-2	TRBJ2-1	CASSLLRGGLNEQFF	TGTGCCAGCAGCTTACTCCGGGGGGGCCTAAATGAGCAGTTCTTC
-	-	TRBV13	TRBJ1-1	CASSSRQVEAFF	TGTGCCAGCAGCTCAAGGCAGGTAGAAGCTTTCTTT
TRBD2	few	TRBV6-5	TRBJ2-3	CASSYAAGGPNTQYF	TGTGCCAGCAGTTACGCAGCGGGGGGGCCGAATACGCAGTATTTT
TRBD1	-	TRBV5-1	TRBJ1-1	CASSPADGGTANTEAFF	TGCGCCAGCAGCCCCGCCGACGGTGGGACAGCTAACACTGAAGCTTTCTTT
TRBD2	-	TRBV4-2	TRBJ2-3	CASSQGGPGGQDTQYF	TGTGCCAGCAGCCAAGGAGGGCCGGGGGGGCAAGATACGCAGTATTTT
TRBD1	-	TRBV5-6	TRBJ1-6	CASSLAGQGRSPLHF	TGTGCCAGCAGCTTGGCAGGACAGGGGAGATCACCCCTCCACTTT
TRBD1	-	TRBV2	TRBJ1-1	CASTEGQMNTEAFF	TGTGCCAGCACGGAGGGACAGATGAACACTGAAGCTTTCTTT
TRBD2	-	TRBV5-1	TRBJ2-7	CASSLGLAGAEQYF	TGCGCCAGCAGCTTGGGACTAGCGGGGGCCGAGCAGTACTTC
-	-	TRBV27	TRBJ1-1	CASSLGPGTQNTEAFF	TGTGCCAGCAGTTTGGGCCCGGGAACCCAGAACACTGAAGCTTTCTTT
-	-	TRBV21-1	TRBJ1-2	CASSKGQGTANGYTF	TGTGCCAGCAGCAAAGGACAGGGGACCGCAAATGGCTACACCTTC
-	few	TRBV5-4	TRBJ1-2	CASTLSLSRAGDNYGYTF	TGTGCCAGCACCCTCAGCTTAAGTCGGGCGGGGGACAACTATGGCTACACCTTC
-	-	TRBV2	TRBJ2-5	CASSDSQGQETQYF	TGTGCCAGCAGTGACTCGCAGGGCCAAGAGACCCAGTACTTC
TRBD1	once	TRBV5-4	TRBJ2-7	CASNSMDRGYEQYF	TGTGCCAGCAACTCCATGGACAGGGGTTACGAGCAGTACTTC
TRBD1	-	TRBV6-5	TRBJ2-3	CASSYLGQGRTDTQYF	TGTGCCAGCAGTTATTTGGGACAGGGGCGGACAGATACGCAGTATTTT
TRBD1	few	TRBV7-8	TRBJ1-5	CASSLTGAYSNQPQHF	TGTGCCAGCAGCTTGACAGGGGCCTATAGCAATCAGCCCCAGCATTTT
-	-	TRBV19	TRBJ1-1	CASGPLQGHTEAFF	TGTGCCAGTGGCCCGTTGCAGGGGCACACTGAAGCTTTCTTT
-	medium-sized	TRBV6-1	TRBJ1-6	CASSEALRPAYNSPLHF	TGTGCCAGCAGTGAAGCGCTCAGGCCAGCCTATAATTCACCCCTCCACTTT
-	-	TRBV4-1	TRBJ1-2	CASSQVLTVYGYTF	TGCGCCAGCAGCCAAGTTTTAACAGTGTATGGCTACACCTTC
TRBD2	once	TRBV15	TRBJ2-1	CATSGRGGRSYNEQFF	TGTGCCACCAGCGGTCGCGGGGGGCGCTCCTACAATGAGCAGTTCTTC
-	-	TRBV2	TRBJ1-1	CASRDQGGTEAFF	TGTGCCAGCAGGGACCAGGGAGGTACTGAAGCTTTCTTT